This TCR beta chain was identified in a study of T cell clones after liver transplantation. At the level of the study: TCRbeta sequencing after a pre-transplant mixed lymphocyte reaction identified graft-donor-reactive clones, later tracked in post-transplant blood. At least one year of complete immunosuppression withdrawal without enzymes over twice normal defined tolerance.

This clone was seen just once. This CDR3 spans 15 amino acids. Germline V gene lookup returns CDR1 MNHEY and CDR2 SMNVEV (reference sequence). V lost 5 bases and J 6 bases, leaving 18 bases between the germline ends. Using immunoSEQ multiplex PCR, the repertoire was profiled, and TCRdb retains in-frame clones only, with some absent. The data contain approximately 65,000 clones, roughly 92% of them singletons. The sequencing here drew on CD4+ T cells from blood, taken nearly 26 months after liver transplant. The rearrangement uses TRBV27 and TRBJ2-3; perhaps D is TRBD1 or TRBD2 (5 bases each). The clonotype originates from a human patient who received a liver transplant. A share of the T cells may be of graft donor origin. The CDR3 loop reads CASSPGTQGYDTQYF. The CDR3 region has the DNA TGTGCCAGCAGTCCCGGGACCCAGGGTTATGATACGCAGTATTTT.